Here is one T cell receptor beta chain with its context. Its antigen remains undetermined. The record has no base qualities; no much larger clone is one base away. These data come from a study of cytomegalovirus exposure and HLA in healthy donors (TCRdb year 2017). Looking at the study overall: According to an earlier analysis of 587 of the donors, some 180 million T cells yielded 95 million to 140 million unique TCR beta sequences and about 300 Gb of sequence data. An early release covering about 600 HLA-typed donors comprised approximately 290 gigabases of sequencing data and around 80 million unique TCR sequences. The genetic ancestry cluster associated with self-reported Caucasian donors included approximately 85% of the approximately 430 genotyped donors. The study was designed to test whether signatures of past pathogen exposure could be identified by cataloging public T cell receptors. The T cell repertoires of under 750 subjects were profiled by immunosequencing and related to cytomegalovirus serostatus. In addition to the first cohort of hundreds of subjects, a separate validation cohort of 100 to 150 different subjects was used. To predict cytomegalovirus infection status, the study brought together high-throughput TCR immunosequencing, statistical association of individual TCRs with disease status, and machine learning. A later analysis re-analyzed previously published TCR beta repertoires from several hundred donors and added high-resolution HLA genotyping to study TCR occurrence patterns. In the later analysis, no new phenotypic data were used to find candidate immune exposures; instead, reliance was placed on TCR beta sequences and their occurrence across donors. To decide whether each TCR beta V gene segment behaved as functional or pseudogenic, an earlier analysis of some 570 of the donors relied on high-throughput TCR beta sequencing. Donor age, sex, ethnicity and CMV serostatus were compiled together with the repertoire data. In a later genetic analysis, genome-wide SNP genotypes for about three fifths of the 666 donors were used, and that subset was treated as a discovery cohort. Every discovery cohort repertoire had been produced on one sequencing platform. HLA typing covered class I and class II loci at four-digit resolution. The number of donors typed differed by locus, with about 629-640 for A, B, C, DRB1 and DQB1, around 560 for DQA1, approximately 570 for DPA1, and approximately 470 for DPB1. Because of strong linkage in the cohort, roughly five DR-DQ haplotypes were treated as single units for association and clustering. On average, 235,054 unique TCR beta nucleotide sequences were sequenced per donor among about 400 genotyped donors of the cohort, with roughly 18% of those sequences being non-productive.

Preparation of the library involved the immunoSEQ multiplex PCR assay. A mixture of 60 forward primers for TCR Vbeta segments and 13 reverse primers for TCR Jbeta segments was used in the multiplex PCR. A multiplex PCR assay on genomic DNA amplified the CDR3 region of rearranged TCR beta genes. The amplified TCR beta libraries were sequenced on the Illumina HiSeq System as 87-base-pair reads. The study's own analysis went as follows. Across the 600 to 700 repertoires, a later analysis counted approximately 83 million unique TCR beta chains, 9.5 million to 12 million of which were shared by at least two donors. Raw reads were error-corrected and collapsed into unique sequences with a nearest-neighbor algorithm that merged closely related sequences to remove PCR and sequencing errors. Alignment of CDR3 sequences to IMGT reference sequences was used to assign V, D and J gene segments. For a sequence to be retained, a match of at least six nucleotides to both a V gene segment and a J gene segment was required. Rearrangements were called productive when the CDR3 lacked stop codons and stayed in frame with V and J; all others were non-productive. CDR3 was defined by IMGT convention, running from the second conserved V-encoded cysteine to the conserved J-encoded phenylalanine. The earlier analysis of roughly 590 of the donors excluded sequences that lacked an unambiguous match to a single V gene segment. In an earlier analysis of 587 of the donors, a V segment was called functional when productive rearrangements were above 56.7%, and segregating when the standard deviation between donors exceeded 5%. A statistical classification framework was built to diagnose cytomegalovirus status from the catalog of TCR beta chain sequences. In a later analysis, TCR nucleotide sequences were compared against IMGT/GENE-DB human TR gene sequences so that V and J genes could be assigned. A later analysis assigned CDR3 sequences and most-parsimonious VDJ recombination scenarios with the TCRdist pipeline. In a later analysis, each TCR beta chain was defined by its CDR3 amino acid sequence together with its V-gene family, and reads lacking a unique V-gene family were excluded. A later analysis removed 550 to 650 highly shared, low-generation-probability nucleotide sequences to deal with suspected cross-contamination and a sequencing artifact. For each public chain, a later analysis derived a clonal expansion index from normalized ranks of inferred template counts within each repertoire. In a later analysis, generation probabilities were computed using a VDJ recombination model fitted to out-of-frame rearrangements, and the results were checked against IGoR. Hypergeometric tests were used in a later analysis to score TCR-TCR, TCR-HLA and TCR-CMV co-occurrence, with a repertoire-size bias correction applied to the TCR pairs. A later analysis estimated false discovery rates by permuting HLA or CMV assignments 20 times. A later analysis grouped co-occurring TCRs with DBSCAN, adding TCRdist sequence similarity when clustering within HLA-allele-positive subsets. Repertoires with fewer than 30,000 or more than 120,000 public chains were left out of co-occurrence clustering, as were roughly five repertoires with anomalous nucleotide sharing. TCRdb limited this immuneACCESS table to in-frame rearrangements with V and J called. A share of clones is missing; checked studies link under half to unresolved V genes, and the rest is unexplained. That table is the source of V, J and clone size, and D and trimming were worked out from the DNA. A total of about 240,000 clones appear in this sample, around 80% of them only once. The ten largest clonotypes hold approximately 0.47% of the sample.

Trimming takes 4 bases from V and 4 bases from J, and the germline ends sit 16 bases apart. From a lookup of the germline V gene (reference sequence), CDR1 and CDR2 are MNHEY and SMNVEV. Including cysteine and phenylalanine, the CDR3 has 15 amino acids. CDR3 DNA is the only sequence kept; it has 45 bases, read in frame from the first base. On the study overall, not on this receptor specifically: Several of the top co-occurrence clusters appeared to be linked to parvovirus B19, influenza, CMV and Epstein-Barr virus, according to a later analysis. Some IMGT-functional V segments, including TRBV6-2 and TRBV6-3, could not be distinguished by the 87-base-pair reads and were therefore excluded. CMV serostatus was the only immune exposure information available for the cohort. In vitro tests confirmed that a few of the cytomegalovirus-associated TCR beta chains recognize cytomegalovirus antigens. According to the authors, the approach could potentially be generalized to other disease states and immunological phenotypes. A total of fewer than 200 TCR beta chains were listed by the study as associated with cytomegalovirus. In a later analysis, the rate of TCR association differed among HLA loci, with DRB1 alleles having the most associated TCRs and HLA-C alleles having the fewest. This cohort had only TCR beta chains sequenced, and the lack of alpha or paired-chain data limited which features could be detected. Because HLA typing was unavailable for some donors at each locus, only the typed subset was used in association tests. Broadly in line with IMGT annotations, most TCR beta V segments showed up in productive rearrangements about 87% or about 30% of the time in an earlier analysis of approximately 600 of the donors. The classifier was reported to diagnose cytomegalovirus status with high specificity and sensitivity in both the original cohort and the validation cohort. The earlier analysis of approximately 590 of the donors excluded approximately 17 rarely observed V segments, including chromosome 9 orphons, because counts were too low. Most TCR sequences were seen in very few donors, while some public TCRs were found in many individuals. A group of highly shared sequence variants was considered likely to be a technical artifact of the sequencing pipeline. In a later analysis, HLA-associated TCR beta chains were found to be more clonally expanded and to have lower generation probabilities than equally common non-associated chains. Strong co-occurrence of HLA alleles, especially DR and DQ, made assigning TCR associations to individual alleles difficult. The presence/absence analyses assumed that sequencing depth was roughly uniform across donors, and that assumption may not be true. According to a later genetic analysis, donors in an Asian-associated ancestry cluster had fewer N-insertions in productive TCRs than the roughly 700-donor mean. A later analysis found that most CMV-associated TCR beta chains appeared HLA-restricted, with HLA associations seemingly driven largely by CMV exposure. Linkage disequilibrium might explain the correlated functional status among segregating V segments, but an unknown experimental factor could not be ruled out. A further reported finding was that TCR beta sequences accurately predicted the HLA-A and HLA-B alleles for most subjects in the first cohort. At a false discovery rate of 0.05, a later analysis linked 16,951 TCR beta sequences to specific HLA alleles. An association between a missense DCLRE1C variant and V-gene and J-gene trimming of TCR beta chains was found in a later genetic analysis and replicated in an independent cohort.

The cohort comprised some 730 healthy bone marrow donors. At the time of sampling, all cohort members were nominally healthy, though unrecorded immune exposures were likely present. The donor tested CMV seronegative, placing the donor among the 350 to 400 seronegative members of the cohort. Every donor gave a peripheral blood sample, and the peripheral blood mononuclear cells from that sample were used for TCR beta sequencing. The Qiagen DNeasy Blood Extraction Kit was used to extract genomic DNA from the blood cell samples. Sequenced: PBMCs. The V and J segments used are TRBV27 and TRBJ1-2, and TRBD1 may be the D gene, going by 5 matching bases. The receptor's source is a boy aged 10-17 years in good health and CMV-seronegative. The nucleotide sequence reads TGTGCCAGCAGTTCAAGGGGTGATGCCCTCTATGGCTACACCTTC. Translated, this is CASSSRGDALYGYTF.